A selection of T cell receptor beta chains follows, all from one sample in a study of PD-1 blockade in classical Hodgkin lymphoma. Method: immunoSEQ multiplex PCR; TCRdb's copy keeps in-frame clones and lacks some. This table holds approximately 20,000 clones, around four fifths found once. Sequences were derived from CD4+ T cells from blood, sampled before the fourth cycle of nivolumab. The receptor set was obtained from a human donor with classical Hodgkin lymphoma. Both conserved end residues are part of each CDR3. D genes are given only for firm matches. Size values are once, few and many counts, or a class for expanded clones, and some rows have none.

v_gene	d_gene	j_gene	abundance	CDR3nt	CDR3aa
TRBV6-9	TRBD2	TRBJ2-4	NA	TGTGCCAGCAGCAGGACTAGTCATGACATTCAGTACTTC	CASSRTSHDIQYF
TRBV7-2	NA	TRBJ2-7	once	TGTGCCAGCAGCTTGACCTTTGGGTTCTACGAGCAGTACTTC	CASSLTFGFYEQYF
TRBV6-1	TRBD1	TRBJ2-7	few	TGTGCCAGCAGTGAATCCGGACAGGGGCACGAGCAGTACTTC	CASSESGQGHEQYF
TRBV27	NA	TRBJ2-7	NA	TGTGCCAGCAACCGGGGCAGGGGAGGAGAGCAGTACTTC	CASNRGRGGEQYF
TRBV29-1	NA	TRBJ2-7	once	TGCAGCGTTGAAGTCGGCCCGGGGGCGCGGGAGCAGTACTTC	CSVEVGPGAREQYF
TRBV28	TRBD2	TRBJ2-7	NA	TGTGCCAGCAGTTTTAGCGGGAGCTACGAGCAGTACTTC	CASSFSGSYEQYF
TRBV5-1	TRBD2	TRBJ2-7	few	TGCGCCAGCAGCCTGGGACTAGCGGGGGTCCCTTCCTTC	CASSLGLAGVPSF
TRBV19	NA	TRBJ2-4	NA	TGTGCCAGTAGGATGACGGGCCGGGGGAACATTCAGTACTTC	CASRMTGRGNIQYF
TRBV11-2	NA	TRBJ2-1	NA	TGTGCCAGCAGCTTAAATCTTGGCGGGATGTTCTTC	CASSLNLGGMFF
TRBV4-1	TRBD2	TRBJ2-7	NA	TGCGCCAGCAGCCTACGGGCTAGCGGCTACGAGCAGTACTTC	CASSLRASGYEQYF
TRBV6-1	NA	TRBJ2-7	NA	TGTGCCAGCAGTCGCGGATCCTACGAGCAGTACTTC	CASSRGSYEQYF
TRBV14	NA	TRBJ2-2	NA	TGTGCCAGCAGCCGAGATACAGGGCTTACCGGGGAGCTGTTTTTT	CASSRDTGLTGELFF
TRBV7-6	NA	TRBJ1-1	NA	TGTGCCAGCAGCTTAAACACGGCACGGTTGAACACTGAAGCTTTCTTT	CASSLNTARLNTEAFF
TRBV7-2	NA	TRBJ2-3	NA	TGTGCCAGCAGCTCAAGCGGGTGGTGGGCAGATACGCAGTATTTT	CASSSSGWWADTQYF
TRBV27	TRBD1	TRBJ1-1	NA	TGTGCCAGCAGTTTTGAGAGGGGGCGAACTGAAGCTTTCTTT	CASSFERGRTEAFF
TRBV6-1	NA	TRBJ2-5	NA	TGTGCCAGCAGTGAATTTCCGGGTACGGTGACCCAGTACTTC	CASSEFPGTVTQYF
TRBV28	TRBD2	TRBJ2-7	NA	TGTGCCAGCAGTTATAGCGGGGTCTCCTACGAGCAGTACTTC	CASSYSGVSYEQYF
TRBV7-7	TRBD2	TRBJ2-3	NA	TGTGCTAGCACCCAAGGACTAGCGGCAACAGATACGCAGTATTTT	CASTQGLAATDTQYF
TRBV4-2	TRBD1	TRBJ2-7	NA	TGTGCCAGCAGCCTAACCGGGACAGGTGACTACGAGCAGTACTTC	CASSLTGTGDYEQYF
TRBV7-8	TRBD2	TRBJ2-4	NA	TGTGCCAGCAGCTTTGGGACTAGCGGCCTAAACATTCAGTACTTC	CASSFGTSGLNIQYF
TRBV27	NA	TRBJ1-3	NA	TGTGCCAGCAGTGTCGGGTCTGGAAACACCATATATTTT	CASSVGSGNTIYF
TRBV5-5	NA	TRBJ1-5	NA	TGTGCCAGCAGCTTGCTAACAGCAAATCAGCCCCAGCATTTT	CASSLLTANQPQHF
TRBV6-6	NA	TRBJ2-7	NA	TGTGCCAGCACCCCGGGACTCCACTCCTACGAGCAGTACTTC	CASTPGLHSYEQYF
TRBV5-6	NA	TRBJ2-7	NA	TGTGCCAGCAGCCTCGAGGCTAGCGTTTTCAACGAGCAGTACTTC	CASSLEASVFNEQYF
TRBV2	NA	TRBJ2-1	NA	TGTGCCAGCAGTGATTGGGCGGACTCTTACCTACCCCGCGATGAGCAGTTCTTC	CASSDWADSYLPRDEQFF
TRBV30	NA	TRBJ1-5	NA	TGTGCCTGGAGTGGACAGGCATATAGCAATCAGCCCCAGCATTTT	CAWSGQAYSNQPQHF
TRBV6-1	TRBD2	TRBJ2-5	NA	TGTGCCAGCAGTAGTAGCGGGAGGGCCCAAGAGACCCAGTACTTC	CASSSSGRAQETQYF
TRBV28	NA	TRBJ1-2	once	TGTGCCAGCAGTTTATCCAACTATGGCTACACCTTC	CASSLSNYGYTF
TRBV18	TRBD2	TRBJ2-7	NA	TGTGCCAGCTCACCACACCAAAGGGAGGGCCTCGGCGAGCAGTACTTC	CASSPHQREGLGEQYF
TRBV19	TRBD1	TRBJ1-2	NA	TGTGCCAGTAGTAGACAGGGAGAAGGCTATGGCTACACCTTC	CASSRQGEGYGYTF
TRBV11-2	NA	TRBJ2-2	few	TGTGCCAGCAGCTTAACGGACACCGGGGAGCTGTTTTTT	CASSLTDTGELFF
TRBV28	NA	TRBJ1-5	NA	TGTGCCAGCCAGGACACGCCGAAAAATCAGCCCCAGCATTTT	CASQDTPKNQPQHF
TRBV6-4	NA	TRBJ2-6	NA	TGTGCCAGCAGTGACGAGGCAGGGGCCAACGTCCTGACTTTC	CASSDEAGANVLTF
TRBV6-5	NA	TRBJ2-5	NA	TGTGCCAGCAGACATACCAGGGGGGTGGCGGAGACCCAGTACTTC	CASRHTRGVAETQYF
TRBV6-1	NA	TRBJ1-3	NA	TGTGCCAGCATAGGGACGGTTGGAAACACCATATATTTT	CASIGTVGNTIYF
TRBV19	TRBD1	TRBJ2-7	NA	TGTGCCAGTAGTCATGACAGGGGAGACGAGCAGTACTTC	CASSHDRGDEQYF
TRBV6-5	NA	TRBJ2-3	NA	TGTGCCAGCGGGGACACAGATACGCAGTATTTT	CASGDTDTQYF
TRBV19	NA	TRBJ2-2	NA	TGTGCCAGTAGCGGGACCGTCCTCGCCGGGGAGCTGTTTTTT	CASSGTVLAGELFF
TRBV7-2	NA	TRBJ1-1	NA	TGTGCCAGCAGCAGGCAGATCAACACTGAAGCTTTCTTT	CASSRQINTEAFF
TRBV28	TRBD2	TRBJ2-5	NA	TGTGCCAGCAGCCTACTAGCGGGAGGTCTGGAGACCCAGTACTTC	CASSLLAGGLETQYF
TRBV7-3	TRBD1	TRBJ1-1	NA	TGTGCCAGCAGCCCCCAGGGGGGCTTGAACACTGAAGCTTTCTTT	CASSPQGGLNTEAFF
TRBV27	NA	TRBJ1-3	few	TGTGCCAGCAGCCCCTTCTCTGGAAACACCATATATTTT	CASSPFSGNTIYF
TRBV7-8	NA	TRBJ1-3	NA	TGTGCCAGCAGCTTTTTCCGGGGGGGAAACACCATATATTTT	CASSFFRGGNTIYF
TRBV27	TRBD1	TRBJ1-1	NA	TGTGCCAGCAGCAGACGGACAGGTCCGTTGACTGAAGCTTTCTTT	CASSRRTGPLTEAFF
TRBV2	NA	TRBJ1-3	once	TGTGCCAGCAGTGATCGGCAGGGTGCTGGAAACACCATATATTTT	CASSDRQGAGNTIYF
TRBV6-1	NA	TRBJ1-4	NA	TGTGCCAGCAGTGAGGGGGCTAGGACTAATGAAAAACTGTTTTTT	CASSEGARTNEKLFF
TRBV6-5	TRBD1	TRBJ2-2	NA	TGTGCCAGCAGTTTACGGACAGGGATGGGCACCGGGGAGCTGTTTTTT	CASSLRTGMGTGELFF
TRBV15	NA	TRBJ2-5	few	TGTGCCACCAGTCAACTTGCCGGGGAGACCCAGTACTTC	CATSQLAGETQYF
TRBV28	NA	TRBJ2-1	NA	TGTGCCAGCAGTTCCCAATCGCTTGAGCAGTTCTTC	CASSSQSLEQFF
TRBV6-1	TRBD1	TRBJ1-5	few	TGTGCCAGCACCCGGTCAGGGGGGGGACTCCAGCATTTT	CASTRSGGGLQHF
TRBV14	TRBD2	TRBJ2-5	NA	TGTGCCAGCAGCCCTGCCGGACTAGAATGGACCCAGTACTTC	CASSPAGLEWTQYF
TRBV30	NA	TRBJ2-2	once	TGTGCCTGGGACCGTCCGAACACCGGGGAGCTGTTTTTT	CAWDRPNTGELFF
TRBV29-1	NA	TRBJ1-1	NA	TGCAGCGTCGGGCGGGAAACGAACACTGAAGCTTTCTTT	CSVGRETNTEAFF
TRBV19	TRBD2	TRBJ2-2	NA	TGTGCCAGTAGTATGGGCGGGAGGGGTACCGGGGAGCTGTTTTTT	CASSMGGRGTGELFF
TRBV10-3	NA	TRBJ2-3	once	TGTGCCATCACTGGCGGACGTAGCACAGATACGCAGTATTTT	CAITGGRSTDTQYF
TRBV7-7	NA	TRBJ2-2	NA	TGTGCCAGCAGCTTAGCCGGACTGGACACCGGGGAGCTGTTTTTT	CASSLAGLDTGELFF
TRBV6-5	NA	TRBJ2-7	NA	TGTGCCAGCAGTTACAGGGATTGGACCTACGAGCAGTACTTC	CASSYRDWTYEQYF
TRBV10-3	NA	TRBJ2-2	NA	TGTGCCATCAGGAAGACACAGTCGAACACCGGGGAGCTGTTTTTT	CAIRKTQSNTGELFF
TRBV23-1	NA	TRBJ2-7	NA	TGCGCCAGCAGTCGAGAGGTGCCGGAGACCTACGAGCAGTACTTC	CASSREVPETYEQYF